These 21 T cell receptor beta chains were all obtained from the same sample, sequenced in a study of shared T cell receptors in the human thymus. Profiled with immunoSEQ multiplex PCR; TCRdb holds only in-frame clones, not every one. The sample has some 760,000 clones, roughly 88% seen once. This sample also appeared in a second study, on human thymus T cells.

Sequenced: thymocytes. The source of these receptors is a girl under three years old with a congenital heart defect.

This clone came up a few times. The chain recombines TRBV4-1 with TRBJ2-7; TRBD1 agrees at 9 bases. CDR1 is MGHRA and CDR2 is YSYEKL in the germline V gene. CDR3 size: 17 residues. V lost 4 bases to trimming and J lost 7 bases; unmatched junction nucleotides: 17. CDR3 bases: TGCGCCAGCAGCCCTACCCGAGACAGGGGGGACTTGAGGGAGCAGTACTTC. Encoded protein: CASSPTRDRGDLREQYF.

The chain uses TRBV5-1 and TRBJ1-1, with D possibly being TRBD1 (6 bases). The CDR3 length is 20 residues. V was pared by 9 bases and J by 2 bases, with 35 bases between. Germline CDR1 and CDR2: SGHRS and YFSETQ. In DNA, the CDR3 is TGCGCCACTTCGACGGAGGTGACAGGAGGTCCCTTTGCGACCAACACTGAAGCTTTCTTT. Its protein product is CATSTEVTGGPFATNTEAFF.

The count of this clone is one. The chain joins TRBV30 to TRBJ2-3; TRBD1 is a possible D gene (6 bases). The CDR3 runs to 16 residues. Germline V gene data show CDR1 as GTSNPN and CDR2 as SVGIG (reference sequence). Trimming cost V 0 bases and J 0 bases, with 13 bases left between them. The CDR3 DNA follows: TGTGCCTGGAGTGTACCTCCAGGGGAAAGCACAGATACGCAGTATTTT. As protein: CAWSVPPGESTDTQYF.

This clone turned up a few times. This chain links TRBV4-1 with TRBJ1-1; 10 bases are a match to TRBD1. The junction had 4 bases not matched to a gene; V was cut back by 2 bases and J by 4 bases. Germline loops: CDR1 MGHRA, CDR2 YSYEKL. CDR3 size: 15 residues. CDR3 sequence (DNA): TGCGCCAGCAGCCAACCGGACAGGGGGACCACTGAAGCTTTCTTT. Protein sequence: CASSQPDRGTTEAFF.

This chain uses TRBV5-4 with TRBJ1-1; maybe TRBD1 (6 bases). V gave up 4 bases and J gave up 3 bases, with 19 bases separating them. This CDR3 region has 16 residues. Germline CDR1 and CDR2: SGHNT and YYREEE (reference sequence). Written as DNA, the CDR3 is TGTGCCAGCAGCCGCCAATCGACAGAGGGGGACACTGAAGCTTTCTTT. Protein: CASSRQSTEGDTEAFF.

The V and J genes are TRBV5-4 and TRBJ1-1, with 10 positions matching TRBD1. The CDR3 has 14 residues. The V gene end was trimmed by 4 bases and the J gene end by 4 bases; junction bases not matched to a gene: 4. The germline gives CDR1 SGHNT, CDR2 YYREEE (reference sequence). The CDR3 sequence is CASSRRTGGTEAFF. CDR3 coding DNA: TGTGCCAGCAGCCGCCGGACAGGGGGCACTGAAGCTTTCTTT.

The rearrangement joins TRBV7-8 to TRBJ1-3; D is unclear. Germline V gives CDR1 SGHVS, CDR2 FQNEAQ. Deletions cut 4 bases from V and 9 bases from J, with 19 bases between. The CDR3 has 15 residues. This CDR3 reads CASSCAEPSSVTIYF. The DNA for the CDR3 is TGTGCCAGCAGCTGCGCGGAGCCCTCTTCCGTCACCATATATTTT. The variable domain in full, completed from reference TRBV7-8 and TRBJ1-3, reads GAGVSQSPRYKVAKRGQDVALRCDPISGHVSLFWYQQALGQGPEFLTYFQNEAQLDKSGLPSDRFFAERPEGSVSTLKIQRTQQEDSAVYLCASSCAEPSSVTIYFGEGSWLTVV.

J is TRBJ2-2 and V is TRBV10-3, with a tentative D call TRBD1 (7 bases). This CDR3 region has 15 residues. CDR1 and CDR2 from the germline V gene are ENHRY and SYGVKD. Trimming left V 8 bases short and J 3 bases short, with 16 bases between. This CDR3 is CAIRGPRGDTGELFF. The CDR3 DNA reads as TGTGCCATCCGAGGCCCCAGGGGGGACACCGGGGAGCTGTTTTTT.

The chain has TRBV5-1 and TRBJ2-7, with 9 nucleotides matching TRBD1. The CDR3 runs to 16 residues. Germline CDR1 is SGHRS and CDR2 is YFSETQ. Trimming took 4 bases from V and 2 from J; bases not matched to a gene: 10. In DNA form, the CDR3 reads TGCGCCAGCAGCCGGGGGGCCCGGGACAGGGCCTACGAGCAGTACTTC. Residues: CASSRGARDRAYEQYF.

DNA for the CDR3: TGCGCCAGCAGCTTGCAGGGAACTGACAGGGGGCTATACAATGAGCAGTTCTTC. Protein sequence: CASSLQGTDRGLYNEQFF. The rearrangement uses TRBV5-1 and TRBJ2-1; 10 bases are shared with TRBD1. Germline assignment: CDR1 SGHRS and CDR2 YFSETQ. The CDR3 is made up of 18 amino acids. V shed 1 base and J 4 bases; nucleotides not matched to a gene: 11. The full variable domain, rest sourced from reference TRBV5-1 and TRBJ2-1, is KAGVTQTPRYLIKTRGQQVTLSCSPISGHRSVSWYQQTPGQGLQFLFEYFSETQRNKGNFPGRFSGRQFSNSRSEMNVSTLELGDSALYLCASSLQGTDRGLYNEQFFGPGTRLTVL.

In this sample, this clone turned up a few times. V is TRBV5-6 and J is TRBJ2-2; D perhaps matches TRBD2 (6 bases). Trimming shortened V by 4 bases and J by 3 bases, and 13 bases separated the two germline ends. The germline V gene has CDR1 SGHDT and CDR2 YYEEEE. The CDR3 is 15 amino acids. DNA of the CDR3: TGTGCCAGCAGCCCAGCGGGCCAGGACACCGGGGAGCTGTTTTTT. This sequence encodes CASSPAGQDTGELFF.

A few counts support this clone. The J gene is TRBJ2-1, the V gene TRBV14; D call uncertain. The CDR3 is made up of 13 amino acids. Trimming took 1 base from V and 15 from J, leaving 16 bases between them. The germline V gene encodes CDR1 SGHDN and CDR2 FVKESK. The CDR3 nucleotides are TGTGCCAGCAGCCAAGCCGGAGCCAGTCGTCCGTTCTTC. Translation: CASSQAGASRPFF.

Only a few counts were recorded for this clone. The CDR3 loop is CASSPVVAGKLFF. The DNA for the CDR3 is TGTGCCAGCAGCCCGGTGGTCGCGGGAAAACTGTTTTTT. This chain joins TRBV14 and TRBJ1-4; D remains unclear. Germline CDR1 SGHDN, CDR2 FVKESK. This CDR3 has 13 residues. The V and J ends lost 4 bases and 10 bases respectively, with 13 bases between them.

The gene calls are TRBV15 and TRBJ1-6; a weak D match, TRBD1 (6 bases). The CDR3 is 24 amino acids. The germline CDR1 and CDR2 sequences are LNHNV and YYDKDF (reference sequence). Deletions cut 0 bases from V and 6 bases from J, with 36 bases between. The CDR3 DNA follows: TGTGCCACCAGCAGAGAAGGTGGAGATGTAGTTTTTGCCTCGTGGGACACGAGTAATTCACCCCTCCACTTT. This codes for CATSREGGDVVFASWDTSNSPLHF.

This clone appeared a few times. This chain links TRBV10-2 with TRBJ1-2; TRBD1 agrees at 7 bases. After removal of 3 bases from V and 5 bases from J, the junction contained 12 bases not matched to a gene. CDR1 and CDR2 from the germline V gene are WSHSY and SAAADI. CDR3 length: 16 amino acids. The CDR3: CASSESSPTGYYGYTF. DNA of the CDR3: TGCGCCAGCAGTGAAAGCTCTCCGACAGGGTATTATGGCTACACCTTC.

J is TRBJ2-3 and V is TRBV7-9; 13 bases are a match to TRBD2. The junction had 6 bases not matched to a gene; V was cut back by 4 bases and J by 5 bases. Germline V gene sequence: CDR1 SEHNR, CDR2 FQNEAQ (reference sequence). The CDR3 length is 16 residues. The CDR3, as DNA: TGTGCCAGCAGCTGCGGGACTAGCGGGGTAGGAGATACGCAGTATTTT. Amino acid sequence: CASSCGTSGVGDTQYF. The entire variable domain, with the rest obtained from reference TRBV7-9 and TRBJ2-3, is as follows: DTGVSQNPRHKITKRGQNVTFRCDPISEHNRLYWYRQTLGQGPEFLTYFQNEAQLEKSRLLSDRFSAERPKGSFSTLEIQRTEQGDSAMYLCASSCGTSGVGDTQYFGPGTRLTVL.

The chain links TRBV6-5 to TRBJ1-2, with a weak D call TRBD1 (5 bases). CDR1 is MNHEY, CDR2 SVGAGI, per germline. There are 15 residues in the CDR3. V dropped 6 bases and J dropped 8 bases, with 22 bases sitting between them. CDR3 coding DNA: TGTGCCAGCAGACGAGAACCCCGGGGGATCTACGGCTACACCTTC. Encoded protein: CASRREPRGIYGYTF.

This chain connects TRBV9 to TRBJ2-3, with TRBD2 matching over 7 bases. With V trimmed by 0 bases and J by 0 bases, 10 bases remained unmatched. Germline V gene data show CDR1 as SGDLS and CDR2 as YYNGEE. The CDR3 loop spans 18 amino acids. The CDR3 is CASSVVPLVRGSTDTQYF. The CDR3 coding sequence is TGTGCCAGCAGCGTAGTTCCCTTGGTGCGGGGGAGCACAGATACGCAGTATTTT.

The chain joins TRBV6-5 to TRBJ2-3, with D possibly being TRBD1 (6 bases). Looked up from germline, CDR1 is MNHEY and CDR2 is SVGAGI. The CDR3 loop spans 14 amino acids. Trimming shortened V by 4 bases and J by 2 bases, and 10 bases separated the two germline ends. CDR3 bases: TGTGCCAGCAGTTTCCGGGACAACACAGATACGCAGTATTTT. Protein: CASSFRDNTDTQYF.

The genes are TRBV27 and TRBJ1-5; D is possibly TRBD1 (5 bases). Trimming removed 6 bases from V and 0 bases from J, with 9 bases in between. This CDR3 has 14 amino acids. From germline, CDR1 is MNHEY and CDR2 SMNVEV (reference sequence). The CDR3 DNA reads as TGTGCCAGCAGGCGTCAGGGTAGCAATCAGCCCCAGCATTTT. Protein product: CASRRQGSNQPQHF.

This sequence joins TRBV27 and TRBJ1-1; D is possibly TRBD1 (5 bases). Looked up from germline, CDR1 is MNHEY and CDR2 is SMNVEV (reference sequence). The CDR3 runs 16 residues. V dropped 1 base and J dropped 4 bases, with 16 bases sitting between them. The CDR3 loop is CASSLFNRREGTEAFF. CDR3 sequence (DNA): TGTGCCAGCAGTTTATTCAACAGGAGGGAGGGCACTGAAGCTTTCTTT.